Listed below are T cell receptor beta chains from one sample, sequenced in a study of monozygotic twins with inflammatory bowel disease. TCRdb reprocessed the 5' RACE reads; each CDR3 protein has one entry and no DNA is given. The sample's table shows around 40,000 distinct CDR3 sequences. Sequenced input: blood. The receptor set was obtained from a human donor with ulcerative colitis or Crohn's disease, or a healthy co-twin of an affected twin (not recorded which). The CDR3 runs from the conserved cysteine through the conserved F or W. The size of a clone is reported for some rows only, either as once, few or many, or as a class for expanded clones.

J | V | size | CDR3
TRBJ2-1 | TRBV19 | - | CASGHLGRDEQFF
TRBJ2-3 | TRBV18 | - | CASSPTTGGADTQYF
TRBJ2-2 | TRBV3-1 | - | CASSQDVSGRGELFF
TRBJ1-2 | TRBV3-1 | - | CASSPGRNYGYTF
TRBJ2-7 | TRBV18 | - | CASSPPNRGRDTYEQYF
TRBJ1-6 | TRBV12-3/TRBV12-4 | - | CASTSGGVMPYNSPLHF
TRBJ1-1 | TRBV27 | - | CASSLAGAGTEAFF
TRBJ2-2 | TRBV12-3/TRBV12-4 | - | CASSPPPGGHGELFF
TRBJ1-2 | TRBV3-1 | - | CASSQVNDGAGGYTF
TRBJ1-5 | TRBV30 | - | CAWSQRADQPQHF
TRBJ2-2 | TRBV20-1 | - | CSARFPAGASNTGELFF
TRBJ1-5 | TRBV30 | - | CAWNRGLDSNQPQHF
TRBJ2-5 | TRBV12-3/TRBV12-4 | - | CASSPGQGTLETQYF
TRBJ2-7 | TRBV6-5 | - | CASSYQDRVGYEQYF
TRBJ1-5 | TRBV30 | - | CALSDGFNQPQHF
TRBJ2-2 | TRBV5-1 | medium-sized | CASSFGATGELFF
TRBJ2-3 | TRBV7-6 | - | CASSLEPPDSSIHSTDTQYF
TRBJ2-3 | TRBV20-1 | - | CSARDGEGLDTQYF
TRBJ1-6 | TRBV20-1 | - | CSASLGGRGTSPLHF
TRBJ1-2 | TRBV6-1 | - | CASSRDRGQFTYGYTF
TRBJ2-5 | TRBV7-9 | - | CASSLGASWPETQYF
TRBJ2-7 | TRBV28 | - | CASSTTPDSSYEQYF
TRBJ2-1 | TRBV10-3 | - | CASSRGREDEQFF
TRBJ1-1 | TRBV5-4 | - | CASSSSGGWTEAFF
TRBJ1-1 | TRBV20-1 | - | CSARGGGPNTEAFF
TRBJ2-3 | TRBV7-2 | - | CASSLGGRSEDTQNF
TRBJ2-5 | TRBV5-1 | - | CASSRQGHQETQYF
TRBJ1-5 | TRBV20-1 | - | CSARAGEGNQPQHF
TRBJ2-5 | TRBV30 | - | CAWSNGGQGATHYF
TRBJ1-2 | TRBV20-1 | - | CSAIPTGTGGDYYGYTF
TRBJ1-1 | TRBV9 | - | CASSEGRGKNTEAFF
TRBJ1-2 | TRBV7-2 | - | CASSLEAVYGYTF
TRBJ2-3 | TRBV20-1 | - | CSASLDPSTDTQYF
TRBJ2-1 | TRBV7-2 | - | CASSSNNEQFF
TRBJ2-7 | TRBV28 | - | CASSPGQGLYQQYF
TRBJ2-5 | TRBV3-1 | - | CASRGAGGGQETQYF
TRBJ1-1 | TRBV20-1 | - | CSPLKTGNTEAFF
TRBJ1-1 | TRBV12-3/TRBV12-4 | - | CAVHRGFDTEAFF
TRBJ2-1 | TRBV14 | - | CASSPRDRAYNEQFF
TRBJ2-4 | TRBV6-5 | - | CASRNRADIQYF
TRBJ2-2 | TRBV30 | - | CAWSLAGVSGELFF
TRBJ2-7 | TRBV5-5 | - | CASSSRDGGYEQYF
TRBJ2-1 | TRBV28 | - | CASSRIRVHNEQFF
TRBJ2-5 | TRBV20-1 | - | CSAFRGGETQYF
TRBJ2-1 | TRBV9 | - | CASSVVAGEINEQFF
TRBJ1-1 | TRBV29-1 | - | CSVMGARETEAFF
TRBJ2-7 | TRBV14 | - | CASSQQQRVGEQYF
TRBJ1-1 | TRBV6-6 | - | CASSYGPNTEAFF
TRBJ2-5 | TRBV5-5 | - | CASSPRGRDETQYF